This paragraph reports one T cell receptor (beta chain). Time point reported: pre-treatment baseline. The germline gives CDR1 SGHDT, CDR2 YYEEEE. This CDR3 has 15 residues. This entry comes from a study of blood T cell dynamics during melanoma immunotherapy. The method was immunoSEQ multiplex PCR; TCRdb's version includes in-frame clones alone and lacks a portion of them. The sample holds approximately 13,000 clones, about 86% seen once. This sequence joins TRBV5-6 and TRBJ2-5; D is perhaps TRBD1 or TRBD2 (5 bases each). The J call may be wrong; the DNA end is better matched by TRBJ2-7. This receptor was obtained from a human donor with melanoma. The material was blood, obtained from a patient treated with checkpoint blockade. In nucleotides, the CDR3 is TGTGCCAGCAGCGAGGGGACGGCAGTAGGTTACGAGCAGTACTTC. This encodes CASSEGTAVGYEQYF.